The T cell receptor (beta chain) described here comes from a study of blood T cell repertoires in COVID-19. J gave up 4 bases and V 3 bases, and 10 bases lay outside the gene matches. CDR1 is MNHEY, CDR2 SMNVEV, per germline (reference sequence). The CDR3 contains 16 residues. This clone was detected once. The study drew participants aged about 18 to 89 years from 24 US areas. Clinical history reported by participants formed the basis on which cohorts were assigned. In Cohort 3, a recovered donor had either two negative PCRs, clearance, or symptom resolution. Per the authors' pipeline: How many nucleated cells were present was estimated from reference gene primer amplification. Here immunoSEQ multiplex PCR was the method, and the copy in TCRdb shows in-frame clones only, minus some. D and trimming were read from the DNA, whereas the V and J calls and clone size are those reported in that table. This sample has a few hundred thousand clones; 87% occur once, and the top ten carry approximately 1.3%.

The sequenced sample consisted of PBMCs or T cells enriched from blood (not recorded which). The sequence came from a man aged 30-40 years who had recovered from COVID-19. V gene TRBV27 combines with J gene TRBJ1-2, with TRBD1 matching 8 bases. The CDR3 nucleotides are TGTGCCAGCAGTTTCCATTCGACAGGGGAACCCTATGGCTACACCTTC. Protein sequence: CASSFHSTGEPYGYTF.